These 30 T cell receptor beta chains share one sample of origin, sequenced in a study of early T cells in non-severe SARS-CoV-2 infection. One entry per CDR3 protein, called by TCRdb with MiXCR from the 5' RACE reads. The profile shows roughly 70,000 distinct CDR3 sequences, approximately 12% of them singletons. Input material: whole blood. The receptors come from an adult who was a healthcare worker with PCR-confirmed SARS-CoV-2 infection or an uninfected control (not recorded which).

This clonotype came up many times. The chain recombines TRBV5-1 with TRBJ2-1; 12 nucleotides agree with TRBD1. This CDR3 is built from 15 residues. Germline V gene data show CDR1 as SGHRS and CDR2 as YFSETQ. V was pared by 3 bases and J by 8 bases, with 6 bases of the junction left unmatched. The CDR3 DNA follows: TGCGCCAGCAGCTCCTCCGGGACAGGGGGCTATGAGCAGTTCTTC. Residues: CASSSSGTGGYEQFF.

This clonotype was seen a handful of times. V gene TRBV13 combines with J gene TRBJ2-7; D may match TRBD1 or TRBD2 (5 bases each). V was pared by 6 bases and J by 7 bases, with 16 bases between. Looked up from germline, CDR1 is PRHDT and CDR2 is FYEKMQ (reference sequence). The CDR3 covers 13 residues. CDR3 amino acids: CASRSLGTGEQYF. For the CDR3, the DNA is TGTGCCAGCAGGTCCTTGGGGACGGGGGAGCAGTACTTC.

This clonotype was counted many times. CDR3 nucleotides: TGTGCCAGCGGGAACGGGAGCTTCAAAAACATTCAGTACTTC. It encodes CASGNGSFKNIQYF. V gene TRBV7-2 combines with J gene TRBJ2-4; weak D call: TRBD2 (6 bases). Trimming removed 8 bases at V and 3 bases at J, with 14 bases between. Germline lookup yields CDR1 SGHTA and CDR2 FQGNSA. CDR3 length: 14 residues.

The sample holds many counts of this clonotype. The chain recombines TRBV12-3 or TRBV12-4 with TRBJ1-4, with D perhaps TRBD1 (5 bases). The CDR3 length is 16 residues. Trimming took 6 bases from V and 3 from J, leaving 17 bases between them. This chain's CDR3 is CASSLNWGVPNEKLFF. The CDR3, as DNA: TGTGCCAGCAGCCTAAACTGGGGGGTCCCTAATGAAAAACTGTTTTTT.

This clonotype was observed at least ten times. V is TRBV29-1 and J is TRBJ2-5; 9 positions match TRBD1. This CDR3 region has 12 residues. Trimming cost V 7 bases and J 5 bases; bases outside gene matches: 5. The V gene's germline CDR1 is SQVTM and CDR2 ANQGSEA. The CDR3 nucleotides are TGCAGCGCCACAGGGGGCTTCGAGACCCAGTACTTC. As protein: CSATGGFETQYF.

This clonotype was detected many times. The chain couples TRBV6-6 to TRBJ1-1; D is ambiguous. Germline values: CDR1 MNHNY, CDR2 SVGAGI (reference sequence). The V end lost 8 bases, the J end lost 1 base, and 11 bases lay between the germline ends. The CDR3 is made up of 13 amino acids. The CDR3 nucleotides are TGTGCCAGCTCTGTTTGGCAGAACACTGAAGCTTTCTTT. Protein product: CASSVWQNTEAFF.

This clonotype showed up many times. V is TRBV19 and J is TRBJ2-1; D is possibly TRBD2 (6 bases). V was clipped by 10 bases and J by 6 bases, with 16 bases between them. The length of the CDR3 is 13 residues. Germline lookup yields CDR1 LNHDA and CDR2 SQIVND (reference sequence). CDR3: CATHSGGGNEQFF. DNA of the CDR3: TGTGCCACTCATAGCGGAGGTGGCAATGAGCAGTTCTTC.

This clonotype was seen repeatedly, ten times or more. The rearrangement links TRBV7-9 to TRBJ2-7, with 7 bases fitting TRBD2. Trimming took 5 bases from V and 2 from J; bases not matched to a gene: 9. Germline V lookup: CDR1 SEHNR, CDR2 FQNEAQ (reference sequence). This CDR3 spans 15 amino acids. CDR3: CASSHQTSQTYEQYF. DNA for the CDR3: TGTGCCAGCAGCCATCAGACTAGCCAAACCTACGAGCAGTACTTC.

This clonotype has more than one count but fewer than ten. The chain recombines TRBV24-1 with TRBJ2-1, with TRBD2 matching over 8 bases. The junction had 6 bases not matched to a gene; V was cut back by 4 bases and J by 2 bases. This CDR3 spans 16 amino acids. Germline V gene sequence: CDR1 KGHDR, CDR2 SFDVKD. CDR3 in amino acids: CATSDHSGVTYNEQFF. For the CDR3, the DNA is TGTGCCACCAGTGACCATAGCGGGGTAACCTACAATGAGCAGTTCTTC.

This clonotype has ten or more counts. This chain uses TRBV29-1 with TRBJ2-7; D remains ambiguous. Germline CDR1 is SQVTM and CDR2 is ANQGSEA. This CDR3 is built from 16 residues. With 2 bases removed from V and 4 bases from J, the gap between germline ends came to 21 bases. The CDR3 DNA reads TGCAGCGTTGAAACGGCCGGACCGATAATACAGTACGAGCAGTACTTC. Protein: CSVETAGPIIQYEQYF.

This clonotype was seen repeatedly, ten times or more. V is TRBV20-1 and J is TRBJ2-7; D gene ambiguous. CDR1 and CDR2 (germline): DFQATT, SNEGSKA (reference sequence). CDR3 size: 15 residues. The V gene lost 0 bases and the J gene lost 0 bases, with 12 bases spanning the gap. CDR3 sequence (DNA): TGCAGTGCTAGAGATGATGGGCAGGCCTCCTACGAGCAGTACTTC. It translates to CSARDDGQASYEQYF.

This clonotype was counted a few times. This sequence joins TRBV7-2 and TRBJ1-1, with TRBD1 identical over 11 bases. The CDR3 totals 15 residues. After removal of 7 bases from V and 5 bases from J, the junction contained 9 bases not matched to a gene. Germline CDR1 and CDR2: SGHTA and FQGNSA. Written as DNA, the CDR3 is TGTGCCAGCACCATGGACAGGGGGCACAAAACTGAAGCTTTCTTT. Protein product: CASTMDRGHKTEAFF.

This clonotype was recorded at least ten times. The conserved phenylalanine or tryptophan normally closing the CDR3 is absent here, so this likely arose from a read error. CDR3 protein: CASSITGGNSEAFL. DNA of the CDR3: TGTGCCAGCAGCATAACAGGGGGTAATTCTGAAGCTTTCTTG. This sequence joins TRBV7-9 and TRBJ1-1, with TRBD1 matching over 8 bases. Germline CDR1 is SEHNR and CDR2 is FQNEAQ (reference sequence). Trimming took 5 bases from V and 6 from J; bases not matched to a gene: 8. This CDR3 comprises 14 residues.

This clonotype was observed at least ten times. The genes are TRBV28 and TRBJ2-7; unclear D gene. Trimming stripped 2 bases from V and 6 bases from J, with 14 bases between. The CDR3 runs to 14 residues. Germline V CDR1 and CDR2: MDHEN, SYDVKM. The CDR3 nucleotides read TGTGCCAGCAGTTTAGTTCCGGGTATCGGCGAGCAGTACTTC. This gives the protein CASSLVPGIGEQYF.

This clonotype has a count of ten or more. The J gene is TRBJ2-5, the V gene TRBV4-3; D possibly corresponds to TRBD2 (6 bases). The CDR3 covers 13 residues. The germline V and J ends were trimmed by 4 bases and 3 bases, with 9 bases remaining between them. CDR1 and CDR2 from the germline V gene are LGHNA and YSLEER. The CDR3 is CASSPGLEETQYF. In DNA, the CDR3 is TGCGCCAGCAGCCCGGGACTGGAAGAGACCCAGTACTTC.

This clonotype was recorded many times. One end of the junction is discordant with germline, which a read error may explain. The V and J genes are TRBV7-7 and TRBJ2-3; D gene unclear. From germline, CDR1 is SSHAT and CDR2 FNYEAQ (reference sequence). The CDR3 totals 8 residues. The CDR3 DNA reads TGTGCTACGGTGACCGCCCATTTT. Protein product: CATVTAHF.

This chain uses TRBV19 with TRBJ2-3; D possibly uses TRBD1 or TRBD2 (5 bases each). CDR1 and CDR2 (germline): LNHDA, SQIVND (reference sequence). The CDR3 extends over 15 amino acids. V lost 5 bases, J lost 1 base, and 13 bases lay in between. The CDR3 bases are TGTGCCAGTAGTGCCTACGGGACGCGCACAGATACGCAGTATTTT. Protein: CASSAYGTRTDTQYF.

In its sample, this clonotype was seen many times. The chain is built from TRBV12-3 or TRBV12-4 and TRBJ2-3, with D perhaps TRBD1 (6 bases). Trimming took off 5 bases at V and 1 base at J, with 7 bases between the two ends. The CDR3 runs 13 residues. The CDR3, as DNA: TGTGCCAGCAGTAACAGGGGCACAGATACGCAGTATTTT. It specifies CASSNRGTDTQYF.

This clonotype was observed at least ten times. V and J are TRBV28 and TRBJ2-2; 8 bases line up with TRBD1. This CDR3 is 15 amino acids long. V lost 6 bases and J lost 1; bases outside the gene matches: 4. CDR1 and CDR2 from the germline V gene are MDHEN and SYDVKM. This CDR3 is CASRWTGLNTGELFF. CDR3 bases: TGTGCCAGCAGGTGGACAGGGTTGAACACCGGGGAGCTGTTTTTT.

The table lists this clonotype with many counts. This chain uses TRBV11-2 with TRBJ2-5; 12 bases align to TRBD2. The J segment lost 2 bases and the V segment lost 5 bases, leaving 9 bases of the junction unmatched. Germline CDR1 SGHAT, CDR2 FQNNGV. This CDR3 has 17 residues. The CDR3 region is CASSRTGTSGPQETQYF. The CDR3 nucleotides read TGTGCCAGCAGCAGAACCGGGACTAGCGGGCCACAAGAGACCCAGTACTTC. The whole variable domain, remainder taken from reference TRBV11-2 and TRBJ2-5, is EAGVAQSPRYKIIEKRQSVAFWCNPISGHATLYWYQQILGQGPKLLIQFQNNGVVDDSQLPKDRFSAERLKGVDSTLKIQPAKLEDSAVYLCASSRTGTSGPQETQYFGPGTRLLVL.

This clonotype was seen a few times. The chain employs TRBV29-1 and TRBJ2-5; the D gene is possibly TRBD2 (5 bases). V gave up 4 bases and J gave up 7 bases, with 10 bases separating them. This CDR3 has 11 amino acids. Germline CDR1 is SQVTM and CDR2 is ANQGSEA. CDR3 amino acids: CSVVRAGTQYF. Written as DNA, the CDR3 is TGCAGCGTTGTTAGGGCGGGGACCCAGTACTTC.

This clonotype has a handful of counts. The V and J genes are TRBV28 and TRBJ2-5; D unresolved. Per germline, CDR1 MDHEN and CDR2 SYDVKM. V was clipped by 2 bases and J by 4 bases, with 17 bases between them. The CDR3 has 16 residues. The CDR3 loop is CASSLTKLEDGETQYF. The CDR3 DNA follows: TGTGCCAGCAGTTTAACCAAATTAGAGGATGGAGAGACCCAGTACTTC.

In its sample, this clonotype was seen many times. The rearrangement links TRBV6-5 to TRBJ1-1; D is ambiguous. The germline V and J ends were trimmed by 2 bases and 2 bases, with 9 bases remaining between them. Germline CDR1 MNHEY, CDR2 SVGAGI. The CDR3 totals 14 residues. The CDR3 protein is CASSYEGLNTEAFF. For the CDR3, the DNA is TGTGCCAGCAGTTACGAGGGTCTTAACACTGAAGCTTTCTTT.

This clonotype has ten or more counts. The genes are TRBV20-1 and TRBJ2-1, with TRBD2 matching 7 bases. Unmatched junction bases numbered 6, after V lost 0 bases and J lost 4 bases. CDR3 size: 15 residues. Germline values: CDR1 DFQATT, CDR2 SNEGSKA (reference sequence). The CDR3 nucleotides read TGCAGTGCTAGAGATCCCGGGAGGCAGTACAATGAGCAGTTCTTC. Protein sequence: CSARDPGRQYNEQFF.

This clonotype was seen at least ten times. The chain links TRBV12-3 or TRBV12-4 to TRBJ2-1; 8 bases are a match to TRBD2. The V and J ends lost 2 bases and 4 bases, in that order; junction bases with no gene match: 7. CDR3 length: 16 amino acids. The CDR3 spells CASSLRSSGFYNEQFF. As DNA, the CDR3 is TGTGCCAGCAGTTTAAGGTCTAGCGGGTTTTACAATGAGCAGTTCTTC.

The sample holds one count of this clonotype. V and J are TRBV7-6 and TRBJ2-7; the match to TRBD1 covers 10 bases. The CDR3 runs to 16 residues. Germline CDR1 is SGHVS and CDR2 is FNYEAQ. After removal of 1 base from V and 2 bases from J, the junction contained 5 bases not matched to a gene. CDR3 residues: CASSLGPGQGTYEQYF. The CDR3 DNA reads TGTGCCAGCAGCTTAGGACCGGGACAGGGGACCTACGAGCAGTACTTC.

This clonotype was observed many times. The rearrangement joins TRBV12-3 or TRBV12-4 to TRBJ1-1; D possibly corresponds to TRBD1 (6 bases). There are 18 residues in the CDR3. V was clipped by 3 bases and J by 0 bases, with 20 bases between them. CDR3 nucleotides: TGTGCCAGCAGTTTTGAAGATTTCGGGGGCGGGCTGAACACTGAAGCTTTCTTT. Residues: CASSFEDFGGGLNTEAFF.

This clonotype was found a few times. This chain joins TRBV12-3 or TRBV12-4 and TRBJ2-4; TRBD1 agrees at 7 bases. CDR3 length: 14 amino acids. V lost 6 bases, J lost 5 bases, and 7 bases stayed unmatched. The CDR3 sequence is CASRTGTEQNIQYF. In DNA form, the CDR3 reads TGTGCCAGCAGAACTGGGACAGAGCAAAACATTCAGTACTTC.

This clonotype occurred many times. This sequence joins TRBV2 and TRBJ2-1; D is possibly TRBD1 or TRBD2 (5 bases each). The CDR3 has 15 amino acids. Between the trimmed V and J ends, which lost 5 bases and 5 bases, there was a span of 16 bases. Germline CDR1 SNHLY, CDR2 FYNNEI. This CDR3 reads CASSWTGTWDNEQFF. CDR3 coding DNA: TGTGCCAGCAGTTGGACCGGGACCTGGGACAATGAGCAGTTCTTC. Combining the CDR3 with reference TRBV2 and TRBJ2-1 gives the whole variable domain EPEVTQTPSHQVTQMGQEVILRCVPISNHLYFYWYRQILGQKVEFLVSFYNNEISEKSEIFDDQFSVERPDGSNFTLKIRSTKLEDSAMYFCASSWTGTWDNEQFFGPGTRLTVL.

In this sample, this clonotype turned up many times. The chain has TRBV14 and TRBJ2-3; D is uncertain. Trimming cost V 2 bases and J 4 bases, with 4 bases left between them. The CDR3 length is 12 residues. Germline loops: CDR1 SGHDN, CDR2 FVKESK. The CDR3 DNA reads as TGTGCCAGCAGCCAATTCGCAGATACGCAGTATTTT. Its protein is CASSQFADTQYF. The entire variable domain, with the rest obtained from reference TRBV14 and TRBJ2-3, is as follows: EAGVTQFPSHSVIEKGQTVTLRCDPISGHDNLYWYRRVMGKEIKFLLHFVKESKQDESGMPNNRFLAERTGGTYSTLKVQPAELEDSGVYFCASSQFADTQYFGPGTRLTVL.